The 25 T cell receptor beta chains below all came from one sample that was sequenced in a study of metastatic and nonmetastatic thyroid tumors. MiXCR was used by TCRdb to re-call the PCR reads. The data show tens of thousands of clones, around 20% seen once. All patients were treatment-naive before thyroid surgery. The sequencing sample was made of blood. The receptors were sampled from a female donor with papillary thyroid cancer or a benign thyroid nodule (not recorded which). Some clones in this sample may be carry-over from other donors' samples.

In this sample, this clone turned up a few times. J is TRBJ2-1 and V is TRBV6-1; D may be TRBD2 (6 bases). V lost 9 bases and J lost 2, with 11 bases in between. Germline lookup yields CDR1 MNHNS and CDR2 SASEGT. This CDR3 contains 13 residues. DNA for the CDR3: TGTGCCAGTAACCTAGCGCCCTACAATGAGCAGTTCTTC. Encoded protein: CASNLAPYNEQFF.

This clone was seen repeatedly, ten times or more. The genes are TRBV11-1 and TRBJ2-5, with TRBD2 matching over 11 bases. In germline, CDR1 is SGHAT, CDR2 FQDESV (reference sequence). The CDR3 spans 18 residues. The junction had 15 bases not matched to a gene; V was cut back by 4 bases and J by 5 bases. The CDR3 bases are TGTGCCAGCAGCTACGCTAGCGGGAGGTTGAGTGTATCGGAGACCCAGTACTTC. Amino acid sequence: CASSYASGRLSVSETQYF.

The rearrangement links TRBV6-1 to TRBJ2-5; D tentatively reads TRBD1 or TRBD2 (5 bases each). V dropped 0 bases and J dropped 0 bases, with 11 bases sitting between them. The CDR3 has 16 residues. CDR1 is MNHNS, CDR2 SASEGT, per germline. The CDR3 DNA reads TGTGCCAGCAGTGAAGCGGGGGTTCTGTACCAAGAGACCCAGTACTTC. This gives the protein CASSEAGVLYQETQYF.

This clone was picked up many times. The chain joins TRBV12-3 or TRBV12-4 to TRBJ1-4; 10 nucleotides agree with TRBD1. The CDR3 sequence is 16 residues long. With V trimmed by 1 base and J by 6 bases, 5 bases remained unmatched. For the CDR3, the DNA is TGTGCCAGCAGTTTAGGGAGGACAGGGGGGGATGAAAAACTGTTTTTT. Its protein product is CASSLGRTGGDEKLFF.

The sample holds a few counts of this clone. The chain employs TRBV2 and TRBJ2-1; perhaps TRBD2 as D (5 bases). CDR3 length: 14 amino acids. The V end was cut by 4 bases, the J end by 9 bases, with 16 bases between. Germline V gene data show CDR1 as SNHLY and CDR2 as FYNNEI. For the CDR3, the DNA is TGTGCCAGCAGTGTCGGGGAGACCCAGAGTGAGCAGTTCTTC. Protein sequence: CASSVGETQSEQFF.

The sample holds many counts of this clone. The chain joins TRBV6-1 to TRBJ2-3; 12 nucleotides agree with TRBD2. With 2 bases clipped from V and 3 bases from J, the junction kept 3 bases outside the gene matches. This CDR3 has 16 amino acids. Germline loops: CDR1 MNHNS, CDR2 SASEGT. The CDR3 here is CASSEMLAGGTDTQYF. CDR3 nucleotide sequence: TGTGCCAGCAGTGAAATGCTAGCGGGAGGGACAGATACGCAGTATTTT.

This clone came up once. This may stem from a read error, because a much larger clone lies one nucleotide away. The chain uses TRBV9 and TRBJ2-5, with 11 bases lining up with TRBD2. There are 14 residues in the CDR3. Looked up from germline, CDR1 is SGDLS and CDR2 is YYNGEE. The junction had 6 bases not matched to a gene; V was cut back by 3 bases and J by 8 bases. CDR3: CASSDLAGGDTQYF. The CDR3 DNA follows: TGTGCCAGCAGCGACCTAGCGGGGGGAGATACCCAGTACTTC.

This clone was detected a few times. The V gene is TRBV28, the J gene TRBJ1-1, with no clear D. V dropped 1 base and J dropped 5 bases, with 11 bases sitting between them. The CDR3 is 14 amino acids. Germline V gene data show CDR1 as MDHEN and CDR2 as SYDVKM. CDR3 sequence (DNA): TGTGCCAGCAGTTTATCATGGGTAAGGACTGAAGCTTTCTTT. Translation gives CASSLSWVRTEAFF.

In this sample, this clone turned up many times. The genes are TRBV20-1 and TRBJ2-2; 11 nucleotides agree with TRBD2. Trimming cost V 2 bases and J 5 bases; bases outside gene matches: 10. From germline, CDR1 is DFQATT and CDR2 SNEGSKA (reference sequence). This CDR3 is 17 amino acids long. CDR3 bases: TGCAGTGCTAGATATTTTAGCGGGAGGGCCCGAACCGGGGAGCTGTTTTTT. Its translation: CSARYFSGRARTGELFF.

In its sample, this clone was seen many times. The chain has TRBV18 and TRBJ1-2, with no clear D. V was trimmed by 1 base and J by 1 base, leaving 4 bases between them. The CDR3 is 13 amino acids. Germline-derived CDR1 and CDR2 are KGHSH and LQKENI. In nucleotides, the CDR3 is TGTGCCAGCTCACCACAGGGTAACTATGGCTACACCTTC. Translation gives CASSPQGNYGYTF.

This clone is judged medium-sized (0.01 to 0.1%). Other DNA sequences from this sample encode an identical CDR3 as well. The chain combines TRBV6-1 with TRBJ2-7; maybe TRBD1 (5 bases). V lost 5 bases and J lost 3, with 14 bases in between. The length of the CDR3 is 14 residues. Per the germline V gene, CDR1 is MNHNS and CDR2 is SASEGT. The DNA for the CDR3 is TGTGCCAGCAGTTCCCAGGGTCGTGACTACGAGCAGTACTTC. The encoded protein is CASSSQGRDYEQYF.

This clone was counted many times. The V and J genes are TRBV30 and TRBJ1-2; D is ambiguous. Trimming removed 3 bases from V and 6 bases from J, with 14 bases in between. CDR1 and CDR2 from the germline V gene are GTSNPN and SVGIG (reference sequence). This CDR3 is 13 amino acids long. The CDR3 nucleotides are TGTGCCTGGAGCTTAGCCGGAAGCAATGGCTACACCTTC. Its protein is CAWSLAGSNGYTF. Full variable domain (rest looked up from reference TRBV30 and TRBJ1-2): SQTIHQWPATLVQPVGSPLSLECTVEGTSNPNLYWYRQAAGRGLQLLFYSVGIGQISSEVPQNLSASRPQDRQFILSSKKLLLSDSGFYLCAWSLAGSNGYTFGSGTRLTVV.

With regard to this clone: Germline is not matched at one junction end, which may reflect a read error. The chain uses TRBV11-2 and TRBJ2-1; D tentatively fits TRBD1 or TRBD2 (6 bases each). CDR3 length: 16 residues. Germline loops: CDR1 SGHAT, CDR2 FQNNGV. The CDR3 sequence: CASRLGHGGACNEQFF. CDR3 DNA sequence: TGTGCCAGCAGGTTAGGACACGGGGGCGCATGCAATGAGCAGTTCTTC.

This clone was seen more than once but under ten times. Germline is not matched at one junction end, which may reflect a read error. CDR3 amino acids: CASSYDLAVQSF. CDR3 coding DNA: TGTGCCAGCAGTTACGATCTAGCGGTGCAGTCCTTC. This chain uses TRBV6-2 or TRBV6-3 with TRBJ2-1; 7 bases agree with TRBD2. CDR1 and CDR2 from the germline V gene are MNHEY and SVGEGT. This CDR3 spans 12 amino acids.

This clone was counted at least ten times. The V and J genes are TRBV19 and TRBJ1-5; 8 nucleotides line up with TRBD1. The germline CDR1 and CDR2 sequences are LNHDA and SQIVND (reference sequence). The CDR3 totals 15 residues. Losses at the gene ends were 5 bases for V and 2 bases for J; bases not matched to a gene: 5. The chain's CDR3 is CASSSTGVRNQPQHF. In nucleotides, the CDR3 is TGTGCCAGTAGTTCGACAGGGGTTCGCAATCAGCCCCAGCATTTT.

This clone was detected ten times or more. V and J are TRBV12-3 or TRBV12-4 and TRBJ2-1; 10 bases align to TRBD2. V lost 6 bases, J lost 2 bases, and 4 bases stayed unmatched. The CDR3 has 15 amino acids. CDR3 sequence reads: CASRLSGRAYNEQFF. CDR3 nucleotide sequence: TGTGCCAGCAGACTGAGCGGGAGGGCCTACAATGAGCAGTTCTTC.

Concerning this clone: Relative to the germline gene, one junction end is altered; a read error may explain this. This chain links TRBV7-8 with TRBJ2-7; no clear D. The germline V gene has CDR1 SGHVS and CDR2 FQNEAQ. This CDR3 spans 14 amino acids. CDR3 region: CASSLPPVSYEHYF. The CDR3 nucleotides are TGTGCCAGCAGCTTACCGCCAGTTTCCTACGAGCATTACTTC.

V is TRBV12-3 or TRBV12-4 and J is TRBJ2-2; 11 bases align to TRBD2. This CDR3 region has 17 residues. V trimming: 5 bases; J trimming: 5 bases; junction bases outside the gene matches: 10. CDR3 region: CASSPLLAGVGTGELFF. CDR3 nucleotide sequence: TGTGCCAGCAGTCCCCTACTAGCGGGAGTGGGAACCGGGGAGCTGTTTTTT.

Comments on this clone: One base away lies a much larger clone, so this may be a sequencing read error. Other DNA sequences in this sample translate to the same CDR3. V gene TRBV19 combines with J gene TRBJ2-7; the match to TRBD2 covers 8 bases. The V gene end was trimmed by 4 bases and the J gene end by 3 bases; junction bases not matched to a gene: 17. The germline gives CDR1 LNHDA, CDR2 SQIVND (reference sequence). The CDR3 is 18 residues long. The CDR3 here is CASSTAGTSGRVRYEQYF. The CDR3 DNA is TGTGCCAGTAGTACCGCCGGCACTAGCGGTAGGGTACGCTACGAGCAGTACTTC.

This clone was recorded at least ten times. The V gene is TRBV5-1, the J gene TRBJ1-1; D not resolved. Between the trimmed V and J ends, which lost 0 bases and 4 bases, there was a span of 7 bases. Per germline, CDR1 SGHRS and CDR2 YFSETQ. The CDR3 is 13 amino acids. CDR3 protein: CASSLVAFTEAFF. CDR3 DNA sequence: TGCGCCAGCAGCTTGGTCGCTTTCACTGAAGCTTTCTTT.

The chain carries TRBV11-2 and TRBJ2-7, with D possibly TRBD2 on 5 matching bases. The V and J ends lost 5 bases and 2 bases respectively, with 16 bases between them. Germline CDR1 is SGHAT and CDR2 is FQNNGV. CDR3 length equals 15 residues. In DNA form, the CDR3 reads TGTGCCAGCAGCACTGGGGTAGCGAAGACCTACGAGCAGTACTTC. This gives the protein CASSTGVAKTYEQYF.

Of note for this clone: A junction boundary mismatches the germline segment, possibly from a read error. The V and J genes are TRBV6-1 and TRBJ2-7; D perhaps matches TRBD1 (6 bases). Germline CDR1 and CDR2: MNHNS and SASEGT. The CDR3 runs 14 residues. The CDR3 loop reads CASIEQDSAYDQYF. CDR3 in DNA: TGTGCCAGCATCGAACAGGACAGCGCCTACGATCAGTACTTC.

This clone was detected many times. The CDR3 sequence: CSATGLAGVETQYF. CDR3 DNA: TGCAGTGCCACCGGACTAGCGGGAGTGGAGACCCAGTACTTC. The chain joins TRBV20-1 to TRBJ2-5, with 13 bases aligning to TRBD2. V shed 6 bases, J shed 5 bases, and the junction held 6 bases outside the gene matches. The CDR3 is 14 amino acids. Looked up from germline, CDR1 is DFQATT and CDR2 is SNEGSKA (reference sequence).

This clone has just a few counts. CDR3 amino acids: CASSVGGTGELFF. The CDR3, as DNA: TGTGCCAGCAGTGTGGGGGGCACCGGGGAGCTGTTTTTT. V is TRBV6-1 and J is TRBJ2-2; TRBD2 might be the D (6 bases). Germline CDR1 and CDR2: MNHNS and SASEGT. This CDR3 comprises 13 residues. V lost 4 bases and J 4 bases, leaving 7 bases between the germline ends.

The chain links TRBV30 to TRBJ2-6; D gene uncertain. The CDR3 is 14 amino acids. With 2 bases removed from V and 2 bases from J, the gap between germline ends came to 7 bases. CDR1 GTSNPN and CDR2 SVGIG come from the germline V gene (reference sequence). The CDR3: CAWSKAAGANVLTF. The CDR3 coding sequence is TGTGCCTGGAGTAAAGCCGCTGGGGCCAACGTCCTGACTTTC.